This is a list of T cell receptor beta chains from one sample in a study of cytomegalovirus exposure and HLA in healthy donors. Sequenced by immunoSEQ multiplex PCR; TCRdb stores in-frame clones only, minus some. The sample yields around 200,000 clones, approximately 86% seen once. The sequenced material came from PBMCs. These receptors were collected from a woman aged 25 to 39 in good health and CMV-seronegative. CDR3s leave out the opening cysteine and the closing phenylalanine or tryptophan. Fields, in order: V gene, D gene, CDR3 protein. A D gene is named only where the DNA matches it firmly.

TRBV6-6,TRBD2,ASSYRDYLNTGELF
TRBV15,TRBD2,ATSRELAGLTDTQY
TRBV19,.,ASSPREGPYEQY
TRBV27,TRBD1,ASSLWTGASHIQY
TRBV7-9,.,ASRTGLGINEQF
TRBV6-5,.,ASSSGTRQPQH
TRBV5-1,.,ASSPPGVPSGEQF
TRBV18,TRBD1,ASSPGGQGDEQY
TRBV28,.,ASSLGQGNTPGSPLH
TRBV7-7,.,ASSRSDSYEQY
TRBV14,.,ASSQAGREQF
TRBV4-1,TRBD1,ASSQVITGDNEQF
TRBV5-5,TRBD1,ASSAGTGGSYSNQPQH
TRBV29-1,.,SLWEGGEQF
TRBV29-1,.,SVLDSYEQY
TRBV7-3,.,ASSHDPGAPGELF
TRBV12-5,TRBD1,ASGLVPGQGPYGYT
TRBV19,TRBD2,ASSRQSTSGGNEQF
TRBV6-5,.,ASSGRQSNQPQH
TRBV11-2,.,ASSLGGRTDTQY